This TCR beta chain was sequenced for a study of control samples from healthy donors and cancer patients (dated by TCRdb to about 2020). Notes on this clone: This clone's antigen is unknown. No per-base quality is available; no much larger clone lies one base away.

Per the germline V gene, SGHNT is the CDR1 and YENEEA is the CDR2. The CDR3 spans 16 residues, from the cysteine through the phenylalanine. Just the 48-base CDR3 DNA is kept, in frame starting at base 1. Here V drops 5 bases and J drops 3 bases, and the junction holds 7 bases not matched to any gene. The method was the immunoSEQ multiplex PCR assay. TCRdb stores this immuneACCESS table with in-frame sequences only. Part of the clones is absent; in the studies checked, under half of the shortfall reflects unresolved V genes, and no reason is known for the rest. The sample table shows roughly 220,000 clones, and roughly 94% are seen once. The ten largest account for less than 1.6% of the sample.

The clonotype originates from a man between 45 and 60 years old in good health. Sequenced material: blood. The chain links TRBV11-3 with TRBJ2-1, with TRBD1 matching 10 junction bases. The nucleotide sequence reads as follows: TGTGCCAGCAGCACGAAAGGGACAGGGGTCTACAATGAGCAGTTCTTC. The translation is CASSTKGTGVYNEQFF. The variable domain in full, with residues beyond the CDR3 obtained from the reference TRBV11-3 and TRBJ2-1 genes, is EAGVVQSPRYKIIEKKQPVAFWCNPISGHNTLYWYLQNLGQGPELLIRYENEEAVDDSQLPKDRFSAERLKGVDSTLKIQPAELGDSAVYLCASSTKGTGVYNEQFFGPGTRLTVL.